This record looks at one TCR beta chain sequence and its context. Its antigen specificity is not known. The input lacks base qualities; no much larger clone sits a single base away. The sample originates from a study of CD8 T cells in Susac syndrome (dated by TCRdb to about 2019). As for the study more broadly: Whether CD8+ T cell activation and differentiation in Susac syndrome was antigen driven was tested using repertoire sequencing. The study compared CD8+ T cell repertoire clonality among eleven to twelve healthy donors, about 14 Susac syndrome patients and approximately 16 multiple sclerosis patients. Study-wide conclusions, independent of this receptor: The number of individuals in the TCR sequencing and HLA analysis was recognized as being relatively small.

The germline V gene supplies CDR1 SGHVS and CDR2 FNYEAQ. Deletion took 2 bases off V and 1 base off J, with a span of 5 bases between the germline ends. The cysteine opens and the phenylalanine closes a CDR3 of 13 amino acids. Kept here is only the CDR3 DNA, which spans 39 bases and is read in frame from base 1. RNA was extracted with the RNeasy kit and roughly 0.45 to 1 ug was reverse transcribed using random hexamers. The immunoSEQ multiplex PCR assay, which covers 54 Vbeta and 13 Jbeta segments, was used to amplify TCR beta CDR3 regions. To correct PCR amplification bias, a synthetic template baseline was used for both primer optimization and computational correction. Concerning the study's data processing: Reads were annotated to V, D and J genes per IMGT and analyzed with immunoSEQ Analyzer, keeping only productive sequences. Clonality was computed as one minus Shannon entropy normalized by log2 of the number of productive unique sequences. For each patient and control, public and private clones were evaluated within the 100 most prevalent clones. Clones were defined as Susac-specific when absent from the healthy and MS cohorts, from about a thousand published viral clones and from other ImmuneACCESS disease sequences. In TCRdb, the public reads were trimmed at Q25 with fastp and aligned with MiXCR, with productive beta chains retained. Each entry merges the rows of one CDR3 protein and shows their most common DNA and genes. For this entry, the V and J calls and clone size follow TCRdb and not the study's own pipeline. This sample has under 150,000 distinct CDR3 sequences in its table, and under 95% of those were observed once. The biggest ten clones account for over 0.2% of the sample.

Peripheral blood CD8+ and CD4+ T cells from healthy donors, Susac syndrome patients and multiple sclerosis patients were profiled by high-throughput TCR beta sequencing. The multiple sclerosis controls were treatment-naive patients whose relapsing-remitting disease, either stable or active, fulfilled the revised McDonald criteria. Bulk CD8+ and CD4+ T cells were purified by magnetic negative isolation, while CD8+ TEMRA cells were enriched using FACS. Blood was collected in EDTA tubes and processed within 24 hours, with PBMCs isolated through density gradient centrifugation. PBMCs intended for TCR sequencing were cryopreserved in liquid nitrogen and were subsequently thawed in a 37 degrees C water bath. Purity of sorted or isolated CD4+, CD8+ and CD8+ TEMRA cells was at least 90%.

This chain joins TRBV7-6 to TRBJ1-1; the D gene lacks a confident call. The specimen sequenced was CD8+ T cells from PBMCs. The receptor was isolated from a human donor with multiple sclerosis. The bases are TGTGCCAGCAGCTTAAGAGGGAACACTGAAGCTTTCTTT. Translation gives CASSLRGNTEAFF.